This passage covers 32 T cell receptor beta chains from one sample sequenced in a study of T cells in tumors after PD-1 blockade. Method: immunoSEQ multiplex PCR; TCRdb's copy keeps in-frame clones and lacks some. This table holds around 50,000 clones, 75% to 80% found once. Sequenced here: PBMCs, sampled before anti-PD-1 treatment. The receptors shown here come from a human donor with basal cell carcinoma.

CDR3 coding DNA: TGCGCCAGCAGCTTGGGACAGGGTAACTATGGCTACACCTTC. It is translated as CASSLGQGNYGYTF. V is TRBV5-1 and J is TRBJ1-2; 7 bases fit TRBD1. J gave up 1 base and V 0 bases, and 0 bases lay outside the gene matches. The V gene's germline CDR1 is SGHRS and CDR2 YFSETQ. CDR3 length: 14 residues.

CDR3: CASSLEQRPNEKLFF. CDR3 bases: TGCGCCAGCAGCTTGGAGCAGAGACCTAATGAAAAACTGTTTTTT. This chain uses TRBV5-1 with TRBJ1-4, with D unresolved. Looked up from germline, CDR1 is SGHRS and CDR2 is YFSETQ. V lost 0 bases, J lost 3 bases, and 9 bases lay in between. The CDR3 extends over 15 amino acids. Looking up the rest from reference TRBV5-1 and TRBJ1-4 gives the full variable domain: KAGVTQTPRYLIKTRGQQVTLSCSPISGHRSVSWYQQTPGQGLQFLFEYFSETQRNKGNFPGRFSGRQFSNSRSEMNVSTLELGDSALYLCASSLEQRPNEKLFFGSGTQLSVL.

The V and J genes are TRBV18 and TRBJ1-1; D perhaps matches TRBD1 (5 bases). Per germline, CDR1 KGHSH and CDR2 LQKENI. CDR3 size: 16 residues. V was shortened by 2 bases and J by 1 base, with 14 bases between the two germline ends. The CDR3 is CASSPYNPDRNTEAFF. For the CDR3, the DNA is TGTGCCAGCTCACCATATAATCCCGACAGGAACACTGAAGCTTTCTTT. The full variable domain, completed using reference TRBV18 and TRBJ1-1, is NAGVMQNPRHLVRRRGQEARLRCSPMKGHSHVYWYRQLPEEGLKFMVYLQKENIIDESGMPKERFSAEFPKEGPSILRIQQVVRGDSAAYFCASSPYNPDRNTEAFFGQGTRLTVV.

Regarding this clone: Additional DNA sequences in this sample encode the identical CDR3. The chain is built from TRBV5-6 and TRBJ1-2, with unresolved D. V was clipped by 0 bases and J by 1 base, with 1 base between them. The CDR3 has 12 residues. Germline V gene sequence: CDR1 SGHDT, CDR2 YYEEEE. The CDR3 sequence: CASSLGNYGYTF. In DNA form, the CDR3 reads TGTGCCAGCAGCTTGGGTAACTATGGCTACACCTTC.

A few counts support this clone. The J gene is TRBJ2-7, the V gene TRBV5-1; D gene uncertain. Trimming left V 0 bases short and J 5 bases short, with 15 bases between. This CDR3 comprises 15 residues. Germline values: CDR1 SGHRS, CDR2 YFSETQ. The CDR3: CASSLASTAGHEQYF. CDR3 sequence (DNA): TGCGCCAGCAGCTTGGCCTCGACCGCTGGCCACGAGCAGTACTTC.

The rearrangement joins TRBV28 to TRBJ1-6, with unresolved D. Trimming took 6 bases from V and 9 from J, leaving 9 bases between them. Germline V gene sequence: CDR1 MDHEN, CDR2 SYDVKM. The CDR3 has 12 residues. Here the CDR3 reads CASRSQRSPLHF. CDR3 coding DNA: TGTGCCAGCAGGTCCCAGCGTTCACCCCTCCACTTT.

This sequence joins TRBV7-9 and TRBJ2-7; the D gene is possibly TRBD2 (6 bases). This CDR3 contains 15 residues. The V end lost 5 bases, the J end lost 4 bases, and 18 bases lay between the germline ends. CDR1 and CDR2 (germline): SEHNR, FQNEAQ (reference sequence). CDR3 DNA: TGTGCCAGCAGCGGAGTAGGGTACGGGGGATACGAGCAGTACTTC. Residues: CASSGVGYGGYEQYF.

The chain is built from TRBV27 and TRBJ1-1, with D unclear. Trimming stripped 8 bases from V and 4 bases from J, with 8 bases between. The germline V gene encodes CDR1 MNHEY and CDR2 SMNVEV (reference sequence). This CDR3 is 11 amino acids long. The CDR3 DNA follows: TGTGCCAGCTTTAGGCGCACTGAAGCTTTCTTT. As protein: CASFRRTEAFF.

The chain recombines TRBV6-5 with TRBJ2-1, with 9 bases aligning to TRBD2. This CDR3 region has 13 residues. V dropped 8 bases and J dropped 5; count of bases not matched to a gene: 4. CDR1 and CDR2 (germline): MNHEY, SVGAGI. This CDR3 reads CASDSGSHNEQFF. DNA for the CDR3: TGTGCCAGCGATAGCGGGAGCCACAATGAGCAGTTCTTC.

The chain combines TRBV7-9 with TRBJ2-3; 10 bases align to TRBD2. This CDR3 spans 16 amino acids. Germline-derived CDR1 and CDR2 are SEHNR and FQNEAQ (reference sequence). J was trimmed by 2 bases and V by 5 bases; bases with no gene match: 7. CDR3 bases: TGTGCCAGCAGCCGTACCGGGACTAGCGACACAGATACGCAGTATTTT. Translation: CASSRTGTSDTDTQYF.

The chain recombines TRBV14 with TRBJ1-4; D is unclear. The CDR3 has 14 residues. V shed 1 base and J shed 6 bases, with 9 bases lying between them. In germline, CDR1 is SGHDN, CDR2 FVKESK. The chain's CDR3 is CASSQVGWDEKLFF. CDR3 nucleotides: TGTGCCAGCAGCCAAGTTGGGTGGGATGAAAAACTGTTTTTT.

The rearrangement uses TRBV10-3 and TRBJ1-1, with D unresolved. CDR1 is ENHRY, CDR2 SYGVKD, per germline. Trimming removed 4 bases from V and 2 bases from J, with 2 bases in between. The CDR3 is 11 amino acids. The CDR3 loop is CAISANTEAFF. The CDR3 DNA sequence: TGTGCCATCAGTGCAAACACTGAAGCTTTCTTT.

The chain joins TRBV3-1 (or the pseudogene TRBV3-2) to TRBJ2-1; unclear D gene. The CDR3 contains 11 residues. Germline CDR1 and CDR2: LGHDT and YNNKEL (reference sequence). V gave up 2 bases and J gave up 10 bases, with 6 bases separating them. The chain's CDR3 is CASSQFVEQFF. CDR3 DNA: TGTGCCAGCAGCCAATTTGTGGAGCAGTTCTTC.

The J gene is TRBJ2-2, the V gene TRBV7-6, with D perhaps matching TRBD1 or TRBD2 (5 bases each). The CDR3 sequence is 15 residues long. Deletions cut 3 bases from V and 0 bases from J, with 8 bases between. Germline V gives CDR1 SGHVS, CDR2 FNYEAQ. The CDR3 loop reads CASSLGRSNTGELFF. CDR3 DNA sequence: TGTGCCAGCAGCTTGGGACGCTCGAACACCGGGGAGCTGTTTTTT.

The chain recombines TRBV7-9 with TRBJ1-6; D uncertain. Trimming cost V 5 bases and J 5 bases, with 13 bases left between them. The germline V gene encodes CDR1 SEHNR and CDR2 FQNEAQ (reference sequence). The length of the CDR3 is 15 residues. CDR3 residues: CASSRTGPNNSPLHF. CDR3 nucleotides: TGTGCCAGCAGCCGGACCGGGCCCAATAATTCACCCCTCCACTTT.

The J gene is TRBJ2-1, the V gene TRBV6-6, with 8 nucleotides matching TRBD1. V was pared by 4 bases and J by 2 bases, with 1 base of the junction left unmatched. The germline gives CDR1 MNHNY, CDR2 SVGAGI (reference sequence). CDR3 size: 14 residues. CDR3 sequence (DNA): TGTGCCAGCAGTTTACAGGGGGCCTACAATGAGCAGTTCTTC. It codes for CASSLQGAYNEQFF.

The gene calls are TRBV3-1 (or the pseudogene TRBV3-2) and TRBJ2-7; TRBD2 aligns across 8 bases. The CDR3 consists of 15 residues. Germline trimming cut 3 bases from V and 2 bases from J; bases unmatched to any gene: 6. Germline-derived CDR1 and CDR2 are LGHDT and YNNKEL (reference sequence). The CDR3 DNA follows: TGTGCCAGCAGCCAGGTGGCGGGAGGAACCTACGAGCAGTACTTC. This gives the protein CASSQVAGGTYEQYF.

This chain links TRBV29-1 with TRBJ1-2; 7 positions match TRBD1. This CDR3 spans 13 amino acids. Germline CDR1 SQVTM, CDR2 ANQGSEA. V shed 4 bases and J 6 bases; nucleotides not matched to a gene: 8. The CDR3: CSVVKGAWDGYTF. The DNA for the CDR3 is TGCAGCGTTGTAAAGGGGGCGTGGGATGGCTACACCTTC.

There are a few counts of this clone. The J gene is TRBJ2-5, the V gene TRBV5-1; maybe TRBD2 (5 bases). Trimming took 0 bases from V and 5 from J, leaving 8 bases between them. The CDR3 loop spans 13 amino acids. Germline CDR1 and CDR2: SGHRS and YFSETQ. CDR3 DNA sequence: TGCGCCAGCAGCTTGGACGGGGTGGAGACCCAGTACTTC. This encodes CASSLDGVETQYF.

This clone was seen only once. The chain uses TRBV19 and TRBJ1-5; D unclear. Per germline, CDR1 LNHDA and CDR2 SQIVND (reference sequence). This CDR3 region has 14 residues. With 3 bases removed from V and 4 bases from J, the gap between germline ends came to 10 bases. For the CDR3, the DNA is TGTGCCAGTAGTATCCCTCGCATGAATCAGCCCCAGCATTTT. Residues: CASSIPRMNQPQHF.

This clone was picked up a small number of times. V is TRBV7-2 and J is TRBJ1-5; 7 bases are a match to TRBD1. Trimming cost V 4 bases and J 3 bases; bases outside gene matches: 3. Germline V CDR1 and CDR2: SGHTA, FQGNSA. CDR3 size: 14 residues. For the CDR3, the DNA is TGTGCCAGCAGCTGGGGACAGAACAATCAGCCCCAGCATTTT. This translates into CASSWGQNNQPQHF.

The chain joins TRBV12-3 or TRBV12-4 to TRBJ2-2; D is undetermined. Trimming stripped 3 bases from V and 6 bases from J, with 2 bases between. This CDR3 has 11 residues. CDR3 protein: CASSFPGELFF. The CDR3 DNA reads TGTGCCAGCAGTTTCCCCGGGGAGCTGTTTTTT.

The rearrangement links TRBV5-1 to TRBJ1-2; D is perhaps TRBD1 (5 bases). There are 17 residues in the CDR3. CDR1 and CDR2 (germline): SGHRS, YFSETQ. V dropped 1 base and J dropped 7 bases, with 23 bases sitting between them. The CDR3 sequence is CASSLKAIWEGTLGYTF. CDR3 nucleotide sequence: TGCGCCAGCAGCTTGAAGGCGATCTGGGAGGGGACTCTTGGCTACACCTTC.

The V call is TRBV12-3 or TRBV12-4, the J call TRBJ2-7; 8 nucleotides line up with TRBD2. V was pared by 6 bases and J by 5 bases, with 6 bases of the junction left unmatched. This CDR3 region has 13 residues. DNA for the CDR3: TGTGCCAGCAGAATAAGCGGGAGTAACGAGCAGTACTTC. Amino acid sequence: CASRISGSNEQYF.

This clone was picked up one time. The chain recombines TRBV7-3 with TRBJ1-2, with 9 bases lining up with TRBD1. Germline V lookup: CDR1 SGHTA, CDR2 FQGTGA. The CDR3 has 14 amino acids. With V trimmed by 5 bases and J by 8 bases, 9 bases remained unmatched. The DNA for the CDR3 is TGTGCCAGCAGCAACCCGGGACAGGGTAACGGCTACACCTTC. It is translated as CASSNPGQGNGYTF.

The V call is TRBV9, the J call TRBJ2-3, with 11 bases that match TRBD2. Germline V gives CDR1 SGDLS, CDR2 YYNGEE. The CDR3 loop spans 17 amino acids. Trimming cost V 0 bases and J 2 bases; bases outside gene matches: 5. The CDR3 sequence: CASSVGASGGYTDTQYF. The CDR3 nucleotides read TGTGCCAGCAGCGTAGGGGCTAGCGGGGGGTACACAGATACGCAGTATTTT.

The chain employs TRBV28 and TRBJ2-7, with no clear D. Trimming shortened V by 6 bases and J by 3 bases, and 9 bases separated the two germline ends. The CDR3 spans 12 residues. Germline CDR1 and CDR2: MDHEN and SYDVKM. The CDR3 sequence: CASRHESYEQYF. In DNA, the CDR3 is TGTGCCAGCAGACATGAGAGCTACGAGCAGTACTTC.

The chain combines TRBV3-1 (or the pseudogene TRBV3-2) with TRBJ2-4; D is possibly TRBD1 or TRBD2 (5 bases each). CDR3 length equals 13 residues. V shed 1 base and J shed 6 bases, with 7 bases lying between them. CDR1 is LGHDT, CDR2 YNNKEL, per germline (reference sequence). The CDR3 reads CASSQAGTNIQYF. The CDR3 DNA follows: TGTGCCAGCAGCCAAGCAGGGACAAACATTCAGTACTTC.

This sequence joins TRBV27 and TRBJ1-1; D unclear. CDR1 and CDR2 from the germline V gene are MNHEY and SMNVEV (reference sequence). There are 11 residues in the CDR3. Trimming shortened V by 6 bases and J by 6 bases, and 8 bases separated the two germline ends. CDR3: CASREGAEAFF. CDR3 bases: TGTGCCAGCAGGGAGGGTGCTGAAGCTTTCTTT.

The chain has TRBV29-1 and TRBJ2-2; maybe TRBD1 (5 bases). Germline lookup yields CDR1 SQVTM and CDR2 ANQGSEA. V was cut by 7 bases and J by 6 bases, with 18 bases left in between. CDR3 length: 14 residues. DNA for the CDR3: TGCAGCGGTGCAGCCTCCAGGGCGGCCGGGGAGCTGTTTTTT. Residues: CSGAASRAAGELFF.

The chain has TRBV5-4 and TRBJ2-5; perhaps TRBD1 as D (5 bases). V was trimmed by 2 bases and J by 2 bases, leaving 7 bases between them. The CDR3 spans 13 residues. Per germline, CDR1 SGHNT and CDR2 YYREEE (reference sequence). CDR3 sequence (DNA): TGTGCCAGCAGCTTCGGACAACAAGAGACCCAGTACTTC. It yields the protein CASSFGQQETQYF.

V gene TRBV19 combines with J gene TRBJ2-6; D assignment may be TRBD1 or TRBD2 (5 bases each). The V and J ends lost 6 bases and 4 bases respectively, with 16 bases between them. Germline loops: CDR1 LNHDA, CDR2 SQIVND (reference sequence). There are 16 residues in the CDR3. CDR3 loop: CASRMGWGSGANVLTF. CDR3 nucleotides: TGTGCCAGTAGGATGGGATGGGGGTCCGGGGCCAACGTCCTGACTTTC.